This T cell receptor beta chain was captured in a study of beta chain features in type 1 diabetes. Study-wide findings and caveats: People with Type 1 diabetes carried modestly yet significantly shorter TCRB CDR3s in all four CD4+ subsets.

Details on this clone: The antigen remains unidentified.

Purity exceeded 95% in all sorted populations. cDNA synthesis used the whole RNA isolate, giving expressed TCRB sequences. This table comes from immunoSEQ multiplex PCR, and its TCRdb copy is limited to in-frame clones, with some not included. The repertoire holds 600,000 or so clones, 9.5% to 15% seen once, with over 0.1% in the top ten. V was trimmed by 3 bases and J by 10 bases, leaving 12 bases between them. The CDR3 consists of 11 residues. The germline V gene encodes CDR1 SQVTM and CDR2 ANQGSEA. This chain links TRBV29-1 with TRBJ1-1; D uncertain. This receptor was identified in a man between 25 and 39 years old with type 1 diabetes. Sequencing was carried out using naive CD4+ T cells from blood. The chain's CDR3 is CSVEPGWGAFF. DNA of the CDR3: TGCAGCGTTGAGCCGGGTTGGGGAGCTTTCTTT.